The 3 T cell receptor beta chains in this list originate from one sample, sequenced in a study of CD8+ T cells in alopecia areata. Extracted RNA was reverse transcribed, and the resulting cDNA served as sequencing template. Sequencing used immunoSEQ multiplex PCR; TCRdb keeps in-frame clones, though not all of them. Altogether around 200,000 clones are present, roughly 50% being singletons, with the ten largest covering roughly 13%. Treatment noted: oral pan-JAK inhibitor, 5-10 mg twice daily. This material consisted of CD8+ T cells sorted from blood, taken at week 24, from a patient treated with tofacitinib. Every receptor here comes from a human donor with alopecia areata.

V gene TRBV28 combines with J gene TRBJ2-7, with TRBD1 as a possible D gene (7 bases). CDR3 length: 16 amino acids. Per germline, CDR1 MDHEN and CDR2 SYDVKM. Trimming took off 5 bases at V and 3 bases at J, with 20 bases between the two ends. The CDR3: CASSHLEEGASYEQYF. The CDR3, as DNA: TGTGCCAGCAGTCATCTCGAGGAGGGGGCCAGCTACGAGCAGTACTTC. Based on the CDR3 plus reference TRBV28 and TRBJ2-7, the full variable domain is DVKVTQSSRYLVKRTGEKVFLECVQDMDHENMFWYRQDPGLGLRLIYFSYDVKMKEKGDIPEGYSVSREKKERFSLILESASTNQTSMYLCASSHLEEGASYEQYFGPGTRLTVT.

This chain connects TRBV4-1 to TRBJ1-4; D gene unclear. The CDR3 has 13 residues. The germline V gene has CDR1 MGHRA and CDR2 YSYEKL. The V and J ends lost 1 base and 7 bases respectively, with 7 bases between them. The CDR3 DNA reads TGCGCCAGCAGCCAAGCGGCCCTTGAAAAACTGTTTTTT. It encodes CASSQAALEKLFF.

There are a few counts of this clone. The chain has TRBV27 and TRBJ2-5; TRBD2 aligns across 7 bases. Germline CDR1 and CDR2: MNHEY and SMNVEV (reference sequence). The length of the CDR3 is 16 residues. V lost 8 bases to trimming and J lost 3 bases; unmatched junction nucleotides: 15. For the CDR3, the DNA is TGTGCCAGCGGACCGGGACTACGCAACACAAAAGAGACCCAGTACTTC. This encodes CASGPGLRNTKETQYF.